One and the same sample provided the 22 T cell receptor beta chains below, sequenced in a study of cytomegalovirus exposure and HLA in healthy donors. PCR primers comprised 60 Vbeta and 13 Jbeta primers. Some clones are missing from TCRdb's copy, which holds only in-frame ones; the method was immunoSEQ multiplex PCR. The profile shows around 100,000 clones, 10% of them singletons. The source material was PBMCs. The receptors here all came from a man aged 40-55 years in good health and CMV-seropositive.

This clone has a handful of counts. The J gene is TRBJ2-7, the V gene TRBV27, with 7 bases that match TRBD1. The CDR3 is made up of 16 amino acids. J was trimmed by 2 bases and V by 6 bases; bases with no gene match: 13. Germline CDR1 MNHEY, CDR2 SMNVEV (reference sequence). The CDR3 DNA reads as TGTGCCAGCAGCACGGCTATAGGGACAGTACCCTACGAGCAGTACTTC. Its translation is CASSTAIGTVPYEQYF.

Only a few counts were recorded for this clone. V is TRBV4-1 and J is TRBJ2-1, with 8 bases that match TRBD2. CDR1 and CDR2 (germline): MGHRA, YSYEKL. V was pared by 5 bases and J by 7 bases, with 7 bases of the junction left unmatched. This CDR3 region has 14 residues. DNA for the CDR3: TGCGCCAGCAGCTCCCGGACTAGCAGAAATGAGCAGTTCTTC. The encoded protein is CASSSRTSRNEQFF.

This chain uses TRBV6-5 with TRBJ2-1; D gene unclear. CDR1 MNHEY and CDR2 SVGAGI come from the germline V gene. V was clipped by 7 bases and J by 6 bases, with 16 bases between them. This CDR3 spans 14 amino acids. The CDR3 sequence: CASTTSAWSNEQFF. Written as DNA, the CDR3 is TGTGCCAGCACCACATCCGCCTGGAGCAATGAGCAGTTCTTC.

This clone showed up just a few times. This chain connects TRBV7-2 to TRBJ2-7; 7 bases match TRBD1. The CDR3 spans 15 residues. Germline CDR1 and CDR2: SGHTA and FQGNSA. J was trimmed by 9 bases and V by 2 bases; bases with no gene match: 13. CDR3 bases: TGTGCCAGCAGCTTATCCCAGCAGGGGGTCGGCGTGCAGTACTTC. Residues: CASSLSQQGVGVQYF.

This clone was counted between two and nine times. The chain joins TRBV30 to TRBJ2-7, with 10 nucleotides matching TRBD1. There are 15 residues in the CDR3. Germline loops: CDR1 GTSNPN, CDR2 SVGIG (reference sequence). The V gene end was trimmed by 5 bases and the J gene end by 3 bases; junction bases not matched to a gene: 10. The CDR3 coding sequence is TGTGCCTGGGACTCCCGGGACAGGGGTGTCTACGAGCAGTACTTC. Residues: CAWDSRDRGVYEQYF. The full variable domain, with the rest looked up from reference TRBV30 and TRBJ2-7, is SQTIHQWPATLVQPVGSPLSLECTVEGTSNPNLYWYRQAAGRGLQLLFYSVGIGQISSEVPQNLSASRPQDRQFILSSKKLLLSDSGFYLCAWDSRDRGVYEQYFGPGTRLTVT.

The table lists this clone with a few counts. The rearrangement links TRBV7-9 to TRBJ1-1; 9 bases map to TRBD1. Germline values: CDR1 SEHNR, CDR2 FQNEAQ (reference sequence). The CDR3 sequence is 14 residues long. The J segment lost 6 bases and the V segment lost 5 bases, leaving 7 bases of the junction unmatched. CDR3 sequence: CASSQGQGEAEAFF. As DNA, the CDR3 is TGTGCCAGCAGCCAGGGACAGGGTGAGGCTGAAGCTTTCTTT.

This clone was seen only a few times. The rearrangement links TRBV7-3 to TRBJ2-3; no firm D call. The germline CDR1 and CDR2 sequences are SGHTA and FQGTGA. The CDR3 consists of 13 residues. Trimming cost V 5 bases and J 6 bases, with 12 bases left between them. The chain's CDR3 is CASSGSKRDTQYF. The CDR3 coding sequence is TGTGCCAGCAGCGGTTCAAAGAGGGATACGCAGTATTTT. Full variable domain (outside the CDR3, taken from reference TRBV7-3 and TRBJ2-3): GAGVSQTPSNKVTEKGKYVELRCDPISGHTALYWYRQSLGQGPEFLIYFQGTGAADDSGLPNDRFFAVRPEGSVSTLKIQRTERGDSAVYLCASSGSKRDTQYFGPGTRLTVL.

The V and J genes are TRBV5-5 and TRBJ1-1; TRBD1 matches 10 bases. Germline CDR1 SGHKS, CDR2 YYEKEE (reference sequence). The CDR3 runs to 17 residues. J was trimmed by 5 bases and V by 2 bases; bases with no gene match: 12. The CDR3 DNA is TGTGCCAGCAGCTTAAACCCTGCCGGGACAGGGGATACTGAAGCTTTCTTT. This sequence encodes CASSLNPAGTGDTEAFF.

This clone was detected only a few times. The rearrangement joins TRBV6-5 to TRBJ1-2; possibly TRBD1 for D (5 bases). The CDR3 consists of 13 residues. V was pared by 6 bases and J by 5 bases, with 13 bases between. CDR1 and CDR2 (germline): MNHEY, SVGAGI. This CDR3 reads CASRSGHLYGYTF. In DNA, the CDR3 is TGTGCCAGCAGATCCGGACACCTTTATGGCTACACCTTC.

The chain recombines TRBV2 with TRBJ2-3, with a tentative D call TRBD1 (5 bases). Trimming shortened V by 8 bases and J by 2 bases, and 14 bases separated the two germline ends. This CDR3 comprises 14 residues. Germline assignment: CDR1 SNHLY and CDR2 FYNNEI. CDR3 nucleotides: TGTGCCAGCCTTTTTAAGGGGTCCACAGATACGCAGTATTTT. Its translation: CASLFKGSTDTQYF.

In DNA form, the CDR3 reads TGTGCCAGTAGTTTTACAGGGGCCTCCAATCAGCCCCAGCATTTT. This codes for CASSFTGASNQPQHF. The V and J genes are TRBV19 and TRBJ1-5; TRBD1 matches 7 bases. V was clipped by 5 bases and J by 3 bases; unmatched bases: 7. The V gene's germline CDR1 is LNHDA and CDR2 SQIVND (reference sequence). The length of the CDR3 is 15 residues.

DNA of the CDR3: TGTGCCAGTGGGGCTAGCGGGAGGGCCTCCGGGGAGCTGTTTTTT. This translates into CASGASGRASGELFF. The chain carries TRBV19 and TRBJ2-2, with TRBD2 identical over 12 bases. Germline V gene lookup returns CDR1 LNHDA and CDR2 SQIVND (reference sequence). After removal of 8 bases from V and 6 bases from J, the junction contained 7 bases not matched to a gene. This CDR3 spans 15 amino acids.

This clone has only a few counts. The V and J genes are TRBV6-5 and TRBJ1-1; D ambiguous. V lost 6 bases and J lost 9, with 17 bases in between. The germline CDR1 and CDR2 sequences are MNHEY and SVGAGI. The CDR3 contains 13 residues. CDR3 DNA sequence: TGTGCCAGCAGAAAAACACGGGAGACGAAAGCTTTCTTT. This sequence encodes CASRKTRETKAFF.

This clone has at least ten counts. The chain uses TRBV15 and TRBJ2-7, with D possibly TRBD1 on 5 matching bases. The V gene's germline CDR1 is LNHNV and CDR2 YYDKDF (reference sequence). The CDR3 extends over 15 amino acids. Trimming left V 0 bases short and J 3 bases short, with 12 bases between. CDR3 in DNA: TGTGCCACCAGCAGAGATGCGCAGGGTATCTACGAGCAGTACTTC. Its translation is CATSRDAQGIYEQYF.

The table lists this clone with a few counts. This chain joins TRBV9 and TRBJ1-4; D remains unclear. CDR1 is SGDLS and CDR2 is YYNGEE in the germline V gene. V dropped 2 bases and J dropped 6 bases, with 5 bases sitting between them. The CDR3 has 12 residues. CDR3 loop: CASSVPDEKLFF. CDR3 coding DNA: TGTGCCAGCAGCGTGCCGGATGAAAAACTGTTTTTT.

This clone was detected only a few times. The chain employs TRBV13 and TRBJ2-7, with 10 nucleotides matching TRBD2. Germline V gene lookup returns CDR1 PRHDT and CDR2 FYEKMQ (reference sequence). CDR3 length equals 15 residues. The ends lost 4 bases at V and 1 base at J; junction bases unmatched: 4. CDR3 in amino acids: CASSSRTSGSYEQYF. CDR3 in DNA: TGTGCCAGCAGCTCCCGGACTAGCGGATCCTACGAGCAGTACTTC.

The chain links TRBV6-6 to TRBJ1-2, with D possibly TRBD1 on 5 matching bases. CDR3 length: 14 amino acids. Germline CDR1 MNHNY, CDR2 SVGAGI (reference sequence). Between the trimmed V and J ends, which lost 7 bases and 12 bases, there was a span of 24 bases. In nucleotides, the CDR3 is TGTGCCAGCACCAAGGACGGGACTCTCTGGTTAGACACCTTC. This gives the protein CASTKDGTLWLDTF.

This clone turned up a few times. V is TRBV4-3 and J is TRBJ2-7, with 7 bases lining up with TRBD1. In germline, CDR1 is LGHNA, CDR2 YSLEER. CDR3 length: 15 amino acids. The V gene end was trimmed by 1 base and the J gene end by 5 bases; junction bases not matched to a gene: 8. The CDR3 nucleotides read TGCGCCAGCAGCCAAGTAACAGGGGAGTCTGACGAGCAGTACTTC. Protein product: CASSQVTGESDEQYF.

This clone has more than one count but fewer than ten. V gene TRBV7-6 combines with J gene TRBJ1-1; TRBD1 matches at 7 bases. The CDR3 totals 15 residues. The junction had 12 bases not matched to a gene; V was cut back by 6 bases and J by 5 bases. Germline CDR1 is SGHVS and CDR2 is FNYEAQ. CDR3 sequence reads: CASRRDSSSMTEAFF. In DNA form, the CDR3 reads TGTGCCAGCAGGAGGGACAGCTCGTCGATGACTGAAGCTTTCTTT.

The V gene is TRBV6-5, the J gene TRBJ1-1; D gene unclear. The CDR3 totals 14 residues. Germline lookup yields CDR1 MNHEY and CDR2 SVGAGI. V was clipped by 2 bases and J by 1 base, with 8 bases between them. Here the CDR3 DNA reads TGTGCCAGCAGTTACAGTTCTAGGAACACTGAAGCTTTCTTT. Translation gives CASSYSSRNTEAFF.

The chain links TRBV11-2 to TRBJ1-1; the D is unclear. Per germline, CDR1 SGHAT and CDR2 FQNNGV. The CDR3 length is 14 residues. Trimming removed 1 base at V and 1 base at J, with 7 bases between. CDR3 loop: CASSLVGGNTEAFF. The CDR3 DNA reads TGTGCCAGCAGCTTAGTTGGAGGGAACACTGAAGCTTTCTTT. Complete variable domain (other parts from reference TRBV11-2 and TRBJ1-1): EAGVAQSPRYKIIEKRQSVAFWCNPISGHATLYWYQQILGQGPKLLIQFQNNGVVDDSQLPKDRFSAERLKGVDSTLKIQPAKLEDSAVYLCASSLVGGNTEAFFGQGTRLTVV.

This clone came up a few times. V usage is TRBV27 and J usage is TRBJ2-2; D is perhaps TRBD1 (6 bases). The CDR3 spans 17 residues. Germline CDR1 MNHEY, CDR2 SMNVEV (reference sequence). With 5 bases removed from V and 7 bases from J, the gap between germline ends came to 23 bases. The CDR3 reads CASSLRTGTPTFGELFF. As DNA, the CDR3 is TGTGCCAGCAGTCTTCGCACCGGGACACCGACCTTCGGGGAGCTGTTTTTT.